The rows below give T cell receptor beta chains drawn from one sample of a study of shared clonotypes between healthy human individuals. Using immunoSEQ multiplex PCR, the repertoire was profiled, and TCRdb retains in-frame clones only, with some absent. The sample has about 1.9 million clones; just under 95% are singletons. Sample: naive CD8+ T cells from PBMCs. The receptor set was obtained from a man between 18 and 35 years old in good health. Some clones in this sample may be carry-over from other donors' samples. CDR3s include the opening cysteine and the closing phenylalanine or tryptophan. The order of the fields is V gene, D gene, J gene, clone size, CDR3 protein, CDR3 DNA. A D gene is named only where the DNA matches it firmly. Clone sizes are given selectively: once, few, many, or a class where the clone is expanded.

v_call: TRBV27
d_call: NA
j_call: TRBJ2-3
clone_size: NA
cdr3_aa: CASSLSYGTDKNTQYF
cdr3_nt: TGTGCCAGCAGTTTATCATACGGGACGGACAAAAATACGCAGTATTTT

v_call: TRBV27
d_call: TRBD1
j_call: TRBJ1-1
clone_size: once
cdr3_aa: CASSGGGWLNTEAFF
cdr3_nt: TGTGCCAGCAGTGGAGGGGGCTGGCTGAACACTGAAGCTTTCTTT

v_call: TRBV21-1
d_call: NA
j_call: TRBJ1-4
clone_size: NA
cdr3_aa: CASSTRHTGSETNEKLFF
cdr3_nt: TGTGCCAGCAGCACACGACATACAGGGTCGGAAACTAATGAAAAACTGTTTTTT

v_call: TRBV11-2
d_call: TRBD1
j_call: TRBJ2-7
clone_size: NA
cdr3_aa: CASTIFTGVEGQYF
cdr3_nt: TGTGCCAGCACAATATTTACAGGGGTTGAAGGGCAGTACTTC

v_call: TRBV28
d_call: NA
j_call: TRBJ2-1
clone_size: NA
cdr3_aa: CASQGVISYNEQFF
cdr3_nt: TGTGCCAGCCAAGGGGTAATCTCCTACAATGAGCAGTTCTTC

v_call: TRBV11-2
d_call: NA
j_call: TRBJ2-7
clone_size: NA
cdr3_aa: CASSRPAPGHEQYF
cdr3_nt: TGTGCCAGCAGCCGCCCGGCTCCGGGGCACGAGCAGTACTTC

v_call: TRBV5-4
d_call: TRBD1
j_call: TRBJ1-1
clone_size: once
cdr3_aa: CASSSLGQASDTEAFF
cdr3_nt: TGTGCCAGCAGCTCACTGGGACAGGCGTCCGACACTGAAGCTTTCTTT

v_call: TRBV4-1
d_call: NA
j_call: TRBJ2-7
clone_size: NA
cdr3_aa: CASSLGPDLSSYEQYF
cdr3_nt: TGCGCCAGCAGCCTAGGACCGGATCTTTCTTCCTACGAGCAGTACTTC

v_call: TRBV4-1
d_call: NA
j_call: TRBJ1-5
clone_size: few
cdr3_aa: CASSQVQGSNQPQHF
cdr3_nt: TGCGCCAGCAGCCAAGTGCAGGGGAGCAATCAGCCCCAGCATTTT

v_call: TRBV5-1
d_call: NA
j_call: TRBJ2-7
clone_size: NA
cdr3_aa: CASSLVADAPIYEQYF
cdr3_nt: TGCGCCAGCAGCTTGGTCGCGGACGCGCCCATCTACGAGCAGTACTTC

v_call: TRBV5-1
d_call: TRBD1
j_call: TRBJ2-7
clone_size: NA
cdr3_aa: CASSLARDRGHFGSYEQYF
cdr3_nt: TGCGCCAGCAGCTTGGCCCGGGACAGGGGACACTTCGGCTCCTACGAGCAGTACTTC

v_call: TRBV5-4
d_call: TRBD2
j_call: TRBJ2-1
clone_size: NA
cdr3_aa: CASSFPPRVAGNNEQFF
cdr3_nt: TGTGCCAGCAGCTTCCCGCCCAGGGTAGCGGGGAACAATGAGCAGTTCTTC

v_call: TRBV6-1
d_call: NA
j_call: TRBJ2-7
clone_size: NA
cdr3_aa: CASRPAGASYEQYF
cdr3_nt: TGTGCCAGCAGACCCGCCGGAGCCTCCTACGAGCAGTACTTC

v_call: TRBV27
d_call: NA
j_call: TRBJ2-7
clone_size: NA
cdr3_aa: CASSLRDARSEQYF
cdr3_nt: TGTGCCAGCAGTTTAAGGGACGCGCGTTCCGAGCAGTACTTC

v_call: TRBV7-7
d_call: TRBD2
j_call: TRBJ2-3
clone_size: NA
cdr3_aa: CASSSGLAGTTDTQYF
cdr3_nt: TGTGCCAGCAGCTCGGGCCTAGCGGGGACCACAGATACGCAGTATTTT

v_call: TRBV7-9
d_call: NA
j_call: TRBJ1-1
clone_size: NA
cdr3_aa: CASSAREKGVANTEAFF
cdr3_nt: TGTGCCAGCAGCGCTAGGGAGAAGGGTGTTGCGAACACTGAAGCTTTCTTT

v_call: TRBV7-9
d_call: NA
j_call: TRBJ2-3
clone_size: NA
cdr3_aa: CASSPAEWGGTDTQYF
cdr3_nt: TGTGCCAGCAGCCCGGCGGAATGGGGAGGCACAGATACGCAGTATTTT

v_call: TRBV7-9
d_call: NA
j_call: TRBJ2-7
clone_size: NA
cdr3_aa: CASSPTEGHASYEQYF
cdr3_nt: TGTGCCAGCAGCCCAACCGAGGGACACGCCTCCTACGAGCAGTACTTC

v_call: TRBV6-4
d_call: NA
j_call: TRBJ1-1
clone_size: NA
cdr3_aa: CAYKGEVSTEAFF
cdr3_nt: TGTGCCTACAAGGGGGAAGTTTCCACTGAAGCTTTCTTT

v_call: TRBV15
d_call: NA
j_call: TRBJ2-7
clone_size: NA
cdr3_aa: CATSRQGSASYEQYF
cdr3_nt: TGTGCCACCAGCAGACAGGGGTCGGCCTCCTACGAGCAGTACTTC

v_call: TRBV5-8
d_call: TRBD1
j_call: TRBJ1-2
clone_size: NA
cdr3_aa: CASSRLTGGHGYTF
cdr3_nt: TGTGCCAGCAGCAGACTGACAGGGGGCCATGGCTACACCTTC

v_call: TRBV9
d_call: NA
j_call: TRBJ2-1
clone_size: NA
cdr3_aa: CASSAPIVQGRNEQFF
cdr3_nt: TGTGCCAGCAGCGCCCCGATTGTGCAGGGGAGGAATGAGCAGTTCTTC

v_call: TRBV9
d_call: TRBD2
j_call: TRBJ2-1
clone_size: NA
cdr3_aa: CASSAFGGRVGGEQFF
cdr3_nt: TGTGCCAGCAGCGCCTTTGGCGGGAGGGTAGGCGGTGAGCAGTTCTTC

v_call: TRBV4-2
d_call: NA
j_call: TRBJ2-5
clone_size: NA
cdr3_aa: CASSQGLPPETQYF
cdr3_nt: TGTGCCAGCAGCCAAGGACTACCTCCGGAGACCCAGTACTTC

v_call: TRBV27
d_call: NA
j_call: TRBJ1-4
clone_size: once
cdr3_aa: CASSGGDREKLFF
cdr3_nt: TGTGCCAGCAGTGGGGGGGATCGTGAAAAACTGTTTTTT

v_call: TRBV10-3
d_call: NA
j_call: TRBJ2-7
clone_size: NA
cdr3_aa: CATGTYEQYF
cdr3_nt: TGTGCCACCGGGACCTACGAGCAGTACTTC

v_call: TRBV28
d_call: NA
j_call: TRBJ2-5
clone_size: NA
cdr3_aa: CASSLLARSLGETQYF
cdr3_nt: TGTGCCAGCAGTTTACTTGCTAGGTCCCTTGGGGAGACCCAGTACTTC

v_call: TRBV9
d_call: NA
j_call: TRBJ2-7
clone_size: NA
cdr3_aa: CASSAGGGSGSYEQYF
cdr3_nt: TGTGCCAGCAGCGCAGGGGGCGGGAGTGGTTCCTACGAGCAGTACTTC

v_call: TRBV25-1
d_call: TRBD2
j_call: TRBJ2-7
clone_size: once
cdr3_aa: CASSDRLAGNYEQYF
cdr3_nt: TGTGCCAGCAGTGATCGGTTAGCGGGGAACTACGAGCAGTACTTC

v_call: TRBV4-1
d_call: NA
j_call: TRBJ2-7
clone_size: NA
cdr3_aa: CASSQENEQYF
cdr3_nt: TGCGCCAGCAGCCAAGAGAACGAGCAGTACTTC

v_call: TRBV7-9
d_call: NA
j_call: TRBJ2-5
clone_size: NA
cdr3_aa: CASSLVVSEETQYF
cdr3_nt: TGTGCCAGCAGCTTAGTTGTCAGTGAAGAGACCCAGTACTTC